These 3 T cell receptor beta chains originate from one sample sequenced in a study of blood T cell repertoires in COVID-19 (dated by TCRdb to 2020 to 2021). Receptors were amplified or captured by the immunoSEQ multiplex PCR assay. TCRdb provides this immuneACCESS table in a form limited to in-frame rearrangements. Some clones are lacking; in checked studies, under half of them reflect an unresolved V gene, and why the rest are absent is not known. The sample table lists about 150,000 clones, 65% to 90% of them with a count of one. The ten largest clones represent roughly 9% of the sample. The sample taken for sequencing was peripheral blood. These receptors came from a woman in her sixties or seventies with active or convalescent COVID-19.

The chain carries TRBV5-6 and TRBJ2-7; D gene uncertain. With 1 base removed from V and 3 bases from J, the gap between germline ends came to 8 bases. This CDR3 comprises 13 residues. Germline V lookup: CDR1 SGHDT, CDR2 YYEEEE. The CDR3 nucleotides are TGTGCCAGCAGCTTGACAGCTAACTACGAGCAGTACGTC. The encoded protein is CASSLTANYEQYV.

The CDR3 sequence: CASSLGQGAWEKLFF. The CDR3 coding sequence is TGTGCCAGCAGCTTAGGGCAGGGCGCGTGGGAAAAACTGTTTTTT. The chain is built from TRBV13 and TRBJ1-4; tentative D call: TRBD1 (5 bases). Between the trimmed V and J ends, which lost 0 bases and 8 bases, there was a span of 13 bases. Germline V gene data show CDR1 as PRHDT and CDR2 as FYEKMQ (reference sequence). CDR3 length: 15 amino acids.

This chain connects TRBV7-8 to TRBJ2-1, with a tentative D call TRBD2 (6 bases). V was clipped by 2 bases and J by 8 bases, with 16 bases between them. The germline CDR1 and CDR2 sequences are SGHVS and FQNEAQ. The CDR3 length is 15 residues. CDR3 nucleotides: TGTGCCAGCAGCTTAATCGGGACTGCCGGGGATGAGCAGTTCTTC. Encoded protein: CASSLIGTAGDEQFF.